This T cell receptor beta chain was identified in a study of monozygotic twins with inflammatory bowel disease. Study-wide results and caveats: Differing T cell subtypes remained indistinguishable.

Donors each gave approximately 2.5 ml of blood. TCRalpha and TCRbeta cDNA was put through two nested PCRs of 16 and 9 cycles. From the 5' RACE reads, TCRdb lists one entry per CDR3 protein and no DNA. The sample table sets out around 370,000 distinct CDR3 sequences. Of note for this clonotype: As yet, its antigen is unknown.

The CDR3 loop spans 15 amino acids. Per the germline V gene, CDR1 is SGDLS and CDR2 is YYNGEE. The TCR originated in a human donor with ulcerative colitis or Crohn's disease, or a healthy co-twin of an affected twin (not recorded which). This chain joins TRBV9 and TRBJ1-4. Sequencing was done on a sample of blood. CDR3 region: CASSVAGATNEKLFF. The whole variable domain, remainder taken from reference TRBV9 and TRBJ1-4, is DSGVTQTPKHLITATGQRVTLRCSPRSGDLSVYWYQQSLDQGLQFLIQYYNGEERAKGNILERFSAQQFPDLHSELNLSSLELGDSALYFCASSVAGATNEKLFFGSGTQLSVL.